This T cell receptor (beta chain) emerged from a study of blood T cell repertoires in COVID-19. Trimming cost V 6 bases and J 7 bases, with 15 bases left between them. The CDR3 runs to 13 residues. The germline V gene has CDR1 LGHNA and CDR2 YSLEER. Allocation to cohorts depended on clinical history reported by the participants. Produced via immunoSEQ multiplex PCR; TCRdb's table is partial and in-frame only. In the table there are 200,000 to 300,000 clones, over 75% of which are singletons. The TCR comes from a woman aged 50 to 65 with acute COVID-19. Material: PBMCs or T cells enriched from blood (not recorded which). V is TRBV4-3 and J is TRBJ1-1; maybe TRBD1 (6 bases). In DNA form, the CDR3 reads TGCGCCAGCAGAAGAGGACAGAGCCGTGAAGCTTTCTTT. Its protein is CASRRGQSREAFF.